This T cell receptor (beta chain) emerged from a study of CD8 T cells in ankylosing spondylitis. In this sample, this clonotype turned up a few times. Its antigen remains unknown. The CDR3 runs 14 residues. Germline V lookup: CDR1 MNHNS, CDR2 SASEGT. V was cut by 6 bases and J by 4 bases, with 13 bases left in between. General study results and limits: Reported data indicate significant enrichment of disease-linked clones within matched ankylosing spondylitis synovial fluid. A motif of 7 to 9 highly homologous TCR beta variants was seen as apparently characteristic of ankylosing spondylitis blood.

The TCR beta libraries were generated through quantitative 5'-RACE incorporating molecular barcodes. TCRdb called the 5' RACE reads again in MiXCR, with one record for every CDR3 protein. The top ten hold roughly 15% of the sample, which has about 160,000 distinct CDR3 sequences, 8.5% to 10% seen once. The sequenced material came from blood, either unsorted or a sorted T cell fraction (not recorded which). This chain links TRBV6-1 with TRBJ2-1; possible D gene TRBD2, 7 bases. The clonotype was recovered from a female donor with ankylosing spondylitis or in good health (not recorded which). Here the CDR3 DNA reads TGTGCCAGCAGCATAGGGGGGGAATACAATGAGCAGTTCTTC. Amino acid sequence: CASSIGGEYNEQFF.